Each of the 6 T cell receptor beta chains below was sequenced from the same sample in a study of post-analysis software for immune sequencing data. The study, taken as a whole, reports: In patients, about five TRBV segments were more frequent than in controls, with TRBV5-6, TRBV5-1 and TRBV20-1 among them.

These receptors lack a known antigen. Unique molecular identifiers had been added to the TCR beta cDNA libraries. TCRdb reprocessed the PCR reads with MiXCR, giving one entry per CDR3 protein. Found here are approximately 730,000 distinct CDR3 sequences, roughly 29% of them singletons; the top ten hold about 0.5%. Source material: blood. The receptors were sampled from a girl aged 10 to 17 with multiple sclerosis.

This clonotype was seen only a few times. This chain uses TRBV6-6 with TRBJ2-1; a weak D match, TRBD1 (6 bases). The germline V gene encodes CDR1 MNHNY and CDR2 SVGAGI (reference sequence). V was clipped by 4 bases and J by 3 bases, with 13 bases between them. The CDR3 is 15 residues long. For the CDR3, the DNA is TGTGCCAGCAGTTTGAAAGGGGGTTTCTACAATGAGCAGTTCTTC. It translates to CASSLKGGFYNEQFF.

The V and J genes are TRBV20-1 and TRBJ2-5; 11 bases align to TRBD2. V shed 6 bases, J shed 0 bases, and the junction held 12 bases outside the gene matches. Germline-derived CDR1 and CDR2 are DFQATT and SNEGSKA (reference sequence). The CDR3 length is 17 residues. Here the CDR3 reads CSADALAGGPNQETQYF. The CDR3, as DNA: TGCAGTGCAGACGCTCTAGCGGGAGGACCGAACCAAGAGACCCAGTACTTC.

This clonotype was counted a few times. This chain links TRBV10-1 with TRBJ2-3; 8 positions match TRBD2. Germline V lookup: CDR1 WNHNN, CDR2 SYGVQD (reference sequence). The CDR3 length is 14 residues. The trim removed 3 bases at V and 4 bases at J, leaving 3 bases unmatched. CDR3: CASSDRGRPDTQYF. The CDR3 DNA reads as TGCGCCAGCAGTGACCGCGGGAGGCCAGATACGCAGTATTTT.

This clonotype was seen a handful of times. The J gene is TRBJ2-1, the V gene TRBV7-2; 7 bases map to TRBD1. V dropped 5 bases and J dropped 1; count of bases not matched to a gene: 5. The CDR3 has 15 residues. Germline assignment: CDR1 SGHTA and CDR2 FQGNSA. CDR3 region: CASSPDRDSYNEQFF. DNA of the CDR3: TGTGCCAGCAGCCCAGACAGGGATTCCTACAATGAGCAGTTCTTC. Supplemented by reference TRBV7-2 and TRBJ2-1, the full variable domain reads GAGVSQSPSNKVTEKGKDVELRCDPISGHTALYWYRQSLGQGLEFLIYFQGNSAPDKSGLPSDRFSAERTGGSVSTLTIQRTQQEDSAVYLCASSPDRDSYNEQFFGPGTRLTVL.

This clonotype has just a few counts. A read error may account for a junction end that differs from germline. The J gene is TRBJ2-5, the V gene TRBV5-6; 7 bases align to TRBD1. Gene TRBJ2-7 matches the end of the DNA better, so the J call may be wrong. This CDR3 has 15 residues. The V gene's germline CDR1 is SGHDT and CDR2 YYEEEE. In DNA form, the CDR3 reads TGTGCCCGCAGCTTGGGACAGAGGGGCTACTACGAGCAGTACTTC. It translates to CARSLGQRGYYEQYF.

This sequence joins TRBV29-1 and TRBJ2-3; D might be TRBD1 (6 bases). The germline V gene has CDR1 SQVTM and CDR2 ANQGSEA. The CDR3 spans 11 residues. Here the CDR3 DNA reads TGCGGCTTTGGACAGACAGATACGCAGTATTTT. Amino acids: CGFGQTDTQYF.